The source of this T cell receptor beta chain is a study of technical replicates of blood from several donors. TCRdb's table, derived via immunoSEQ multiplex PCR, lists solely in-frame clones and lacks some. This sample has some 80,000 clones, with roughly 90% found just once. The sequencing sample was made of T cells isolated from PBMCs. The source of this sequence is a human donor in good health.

The CDR3 nucleotides read TGTGCCAGCAGTGAAGCTCATATGACAGGGGGCAGAAAGGATGGCTACACCTTC. It yields the protein CASSEAHMTGGRKDGYTF. The chain combines TRBV2 with TRBJ1-2; 10 bases map to TRBD1. Losses at the gene ends were 0 bases for V and 6 bases for J; bases not matched to a gene: 13. CDR3 size: 18 residues. Germline values: CDR1 SNHLY, CDR2 FYNNEI.